This T cell receptor beta chain was observed in a study of blood T cell repertoires in COVID-19. Study background: Samples came from the United States, Italy and Spain, spanning acute and convalescent COVID-19. PBMCs, B-cell-depleted T cells, or T cells were the source of the cDNA or gDNA that made up the material.

Study processing details: The authors estimated nucleated cell counts from reference gene primer amplification. TCRdb's copy holds only in-frame clones and misses some; the assay was immunoSEQ multiplex PCR. For V, J and clone size, that table is used; D and trimming come from the DNA. This table holds 120,000 or so clones, approximately 82% found once. The CDR3 consists of 14 residues. With 2 bases clipped from V and 5 bases from J, the junction kept 6 bases outside the gene matches. Germline V gives CDR1 LGHNA, CDR2 YSLEER. The V and J genes are TRBV4-3 and TRBJ2-7; 7 nucleotides match TRBD1. The receptor was isolated from a man of 80 years or more with active or convalescent COVID-19. Material for sequencing was peripheral blood. CDR3: CASSQQQGVDEQYF. The CDR3 region has the DNA TGCGCCAGCAGCCAACAGCAGGGGGTCGACGAGCAGTACTTC.